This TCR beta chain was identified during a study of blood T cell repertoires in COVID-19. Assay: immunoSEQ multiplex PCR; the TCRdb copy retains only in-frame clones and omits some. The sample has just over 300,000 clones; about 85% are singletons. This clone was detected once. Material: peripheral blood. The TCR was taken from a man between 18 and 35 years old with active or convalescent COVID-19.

CDR3 nucleotide sequence: TGTGCCAGCAGCCGAGAGAGCGGGGGGCACAACAATGAGCAGTTCTTC. It encodes CASSRESGGHNNEQFF. V gene TRBV11-3 combines with J gene TRBJ2-1, with 9 nucleotides matching TRBD2. The CDR3 consists of 16 residues. CDR1 is SGHNT, CDR2 YENEEA, per germline. J lost 5 bases, V lost 5 bases, and 10 bases had no gene match.